One and the same sample provided the 32 T cell receptor beta chains below, sequenced in a study of cytomegalovirus exposure and HLA in healthy donors. The PCR ran on 60 Vbeta and 13 Jbeta primers. Generated by immunoSEQ multiplex PCR, the TCRdb table keeps only in-frame clones and is missing some. Found here are about 190,000 clones, approximately 80% of them singletons; the top ten hold 0.65% to 0.75%. Sequencing was done on a sample of PBMCs. These receptors came from a boy aged 10-17 years in good health and CMV-seronegative.

The chain employs TRBV6-6 and TRBJ1-4; D not certain. Trimming pared 2 bases from V and 3 bases from J, leaving 10 bases between. The CDR3 extends over 15 amino acids. Germline loops: CDR1 MNHNY, CDR2 SVGAGI (reference sequence). This chain's CDR3 is CASSYVQASNEKLFF. The CDR3 bases are TGTGCCAGCAGTTACGTGCAGGCATCTAATGAAAAACTGTTTTTT.

V usage is TRBV7-9 and J usage is TRBJ2-7; D gene ambiguous. The CDR3 length is 15 residues. Trimming shortened V by 3 bases and J by 7 bases, and 19 bases separated the two germline ends. Germline V gives CDR1 SEHNR, CDR2 FQNEAQ (reference sequence). For the CDR3, the DNA is TGTGCCAGCAGCTTTTATGGCAGTGCAGGTTGGGAGCAGTACTTC. It encodes CASSFYGSAGWEQYF.

The genes are TRBV9 and TRBJ2-6, with D perhaps TRBD1 (6 bases). The CDR3 length is 15 residues. Germline CDR1 SGDLS, CDR2 YYNGEE. V was pared by 3 bases and J by 3 bases, with 10 bases between. CDR3 sequence (DNA): TGTGCCAGCAGCGAACAGGGAAATGGGGCCAACGTCCTGACTTTC. Translation gives CASSEQGNGANVLTF.

The V call is TRBV10-3, the J call TRBJ2-3, with D tentatively TRBD2 (5 bases). The CDR3 extends over 16 amino acids. CDR1 ENHRY and CDR2 SYGVKD come from the germline V gene. Trimming stripped 2 bases from V and 6 bases from J, with 18 bases between. Here the CDR3 DNA reads TGTGCCATCAGTGAGCCCAGGCGGGCGGGTAAGGATACGCAGTATTTT. Translation: CAISEPRRAGKDTQYF.

The V call is TRBV7-8, the J call TRBJ2-7, with 9 bases fitting TRBD2. The V gene end was trimmed by 4 bases and the J gene end by 0 bases; junction bases not matched to a gene: 4. The CDR3 runs 15 residues. Looked up from germline, CDR1 is SGHVS and CDR2 is FQNEAQ. The CDR3 DNA sequence: TGTGCCAGCAGCTGGCTAGCGGGGACCTCCTACGAGCAGTACTTC. This gives the protein CASSWLAGTSYEQYF.

The V gene is TRBV11-3, the J gene TRBJ2-5; 7 bases are shared with TRBD2. The tail of the sequence fits TRBJ2-7 better, so the J call may be wrong. Germline V CDR1 and CDR2: SGHNT, YENEEA. CDR3 length: 15 amino acids. CDR3 sequence reads: CASSPTSASSYEQYF. The CDR3 DNA is TGTGCCAGCAGCCCCACTAGCGCCTCAAGCTACGAGCAGTACTTC.

The CDR3: CAWSVFSSGANNEQFF. The CDR3 DNA reads as TGTGCCTGGAGTGTATTTAGTAGCGGGGCCAACAATGAGCAGTTCTTC. V gene TRBV30 combines with J gene TRBJ2-1, with TRBD2 matching over 8 bases. The CDR3 extends over 16 amino acids. Germline V gives CDR1 GTSNPN, CDR2 SVGIG (reference sequence). With V trimmed by 0 bases and J by 5 bases, 9 bases remained unmatched.

In its sample, this clone was seen a few times. The chain employs TRBV6-5 and TRBJ1-2; 11 nucleotides line up with TRBD1. Germline lookup yields CDR1 MNHEY and CDR2 SVGAGI. The CDR3 has 15 residues. V shed 7 bases and J 8 bases; nucleotides not matched to a gene: 12. The CDR3 is CASTPSGTGGRGYTF. The CDR3, as DNA: TGTGCCAGCACCCCTTCCGGGACAGGGGGTCGGGGCTACACCTTC.

This clone has only one observation. J is TRBJ2-5 and V is TRBV12-5; 9 bases are shared with TRBD1. The J call could be wrong; TRBJ2-7 is a better fit for the DNA end. Germline-derived CDR1 and CDR2 are LGHNT and FRNRAP. This CDR3 has 15 amino acids. Here the CDR3 reads CASGLAAGQGYEQYF. DNA for the CDR3: TGTGCTAGTGGTTTGGCGGCGGGACAGGGCTACGAGCAGTACTTC.

The chain recombines TRBV13 with TRBJ1-6, with TRBD1 matching over 8 bases. The V and J ends lost 5 bases and 9 bases, in that order; junction bases with no gene match: 6. Germline V lookup: CDR1 PRHDT, CDR2 FYEKMQ (reference sequence). This CDR3 contains 14 residues. The CDR3: CASSTTDRVSPLHF. Written as DNA, the CDR3 is TGTGCCAGCAGCACTACGGACAGGGTTTCACCCCTCCACTTT.

The rearrangement joins TRBV7-6 to TRBJ2-3; TRBD2 matches at 10 bases. This CDR3 contains 21 residues. Germline-derived CDR1 and CDR2 are SGHVS and FNYEAQ. With V trimmed by 3 bases and J by 2 bases, 20 bases remained unmatched. The CDR3 DNA reads TGTGCCAGCAGCTTCCAACTAGCGGGGTCCCTGAGAGGGTTAAACACAGATACGCAGTATTTT. It specifies CASSFQLAGSLRGLNTDTQYF. The whole variable domain, filled in from reference TRBV7-6 and TRBJ2-3, reads GAGVSQSPRYKVTKRGQDVALRCDPISGHVSLYWYRQALGQGPEFLTYFNYEAQQDKSGLPNDRFSAERPEGSISTLTIQRTEQRDSAMYRCASSFQLAGSLRGLNTDTQYFGPGTRLTVL.

This chain uses TRBV7-6 with TRBJ2-5; D gene uncertain. The CDR3 loop spans 14 amino acids. Germline CDR1 SGHVS, CDR2 FNYEAQ. Trimming shortened V by 5 bases and J by 1 base, and 11 bases separated the two germline ends. As DNA, the CDR3 is TGTGCCAGCAGCCCCCTCACGGGCCAAGAGACCCAGTACTTC. It specifies CASSPLTGQETQYF.

J is TRBJ2-7 and V is TRBV14, with TRBD2 matching over 8 bases. Germline V gene lookup returns CDR1 SGHDN and CDR2 FVKESK. J gave up 4 bases and V 7 bases, and 9 bases lay outside the gene matches. The CDR3 covers 14 residues. The CDR3 DNA reads TGTGCCAGCAACAACGGGAGGGCCGGTTACGAGCAGTACTTC. This translates into CASNNGRAGYEQYF. Full variable domain (outside the CDR3, taken from reference TRBV14 and TRBJ2-7): EAGVTQFPSHSVIEKGQTVTLRCDPISGHDNLYWYRRVMGKEIKFLLHFVKESKQDESGMPNNRFLAERTGGTYSTLKVQPAELEDSGVYFCASNNGRAGYEQYFGPGTRLTVT.

J is TRBJ1-1 and V is TRBV5-1; a weak D match, TRBD1 (6 bases). Germline V gene data show CDR1 as SGHRS and CDR2 as YFSETQ. Trimming pared 0 bases from V and 0 bases from J, leaving 18 bases between. The CDR3 consists of 18 residues. The CDR3 loop reads CASSLAVGRGMLNTEAFF. The CDR3 DNA reads as TGCGCCAGCAGCTTGGCGGTCGGCAGGGGTATGCTGAACACTGAAGCTTTCTTT.

The genes are TRBV4-1 and TRBJ2-7; possible D gene TRBD1, 6 bases. Germline V gene data show CDR1 as MGHRA and CDR2 as YSYEKL. This CDR3 comprises 16 residues. The V end lost 1 base, the J end lost 2 bases, and 15 bases lay between the germline ends. CDR3 in DNA: TGCGCCAGCAGCCAAGGTAACAGGGAAGAAACCTACGAGCAGTACTTC. Its protein product is CASSQGNREETYEQYF.

The CDR3 is CASSQQGKNTEAFF. The DNA for the CDR3 is TGTGCCAGCTCGCAACAGGGGAAGAACACTGAAGCTTTCTTT. The rearrangement joins TRBV18 to TRBJ1-1, with TRBD1 matching over 7 bases. The CDR3 is made up of 14 amino acids. Germline CDR1 reads KGHSH; CDR2 reads LQKENI. V lost 6 bases to trimming and J lost 1 base; unmatched junction nucleotides: 5.

This clone occurred once. V and J are TRBV19 and TRBJ1-2; 8 nucleotides match TRBD1. The CDR3 spans 19 residues. The V gene's germline CDR1 is LNHDA and CDR2 SQIVND (reference sequence). Losses at the gene ends were 4 bases for V and 4 bases for J; bases not matched to a gene: 20. CDR3 bases: TGTGCCAGTAGTACCCAAGCAGGGACAGGCGCGCTATTGTTCTATGGCTACACCTTC. Its protein is CASSTQAGTGALLFYGYTF.

The V and J genes are TRBV19 and TRBJ2-7; 14 nucleotides agree with TRBD2. V dropped 5 bases and J dropped 4; count of bases not matched to a gene: 4. The CDR3 runs to 15 residues. Per germline, CDR1 LNHDA and CDR2 SQIVND (reference sequence). This CDR3 is CASSLRTSGRYEQYF. CDR3 bases: TGTGCCAGTAGTCTGCGGACTAGCGGGAGGTACGAGCAGTACTTC.

The chain is built from TRBV27 and TRBJ1-5, with no clear D. The CDR3 spans 14 residues. CDR1 and CDR2 (germline): MNHEY, SMNVEV (reference sequence). Trimming took off 0 bases at V and 16 bases at J, with 19 bases between the two ends. The CDR3 DNA reads as TGTGCCAGCAGTTTATCATCCCGAGGGAGGAGATTCCATTTT. It specifies CASSLSSRGRRFHF.

This sequence joins TRBV30 and TRBJ2-7; 8 bases are shared with TRBD1. Trimming removed 4 bases from V and 3 bases from J; junction bases left unmatched: 5. This CDR3 has 13 residues. The germline V gene has CDR1 GTSNPN and CDR2 SVGIG (reference sequence). The chain's CDR3 is CAWTGTGIYEQYF. DNA of the CDR3: TGTGCCTGGACTGGGACAGGCATCTACGAGCAGTACTTC.

This clone came up a few times. The chain carries TRBV5-8 and TRBJ1-1; D gene uncertain. CDR1 and CDR2 (germline): SGHTS, YDEGEE. The CDR3 is made up of 13 amino acids. V lost 4 bases to trimming and J lost 1 base, with 8 bases between them. This chain's CDR3 is CASSLTSNTEAFF. The DNA for the CDR3 is TGTGCCAGCAGCCTGACATCGAACACTGAAGCTTTCTTT.

This rearrangement joins TRBV11-3 to TRBJ1-1; D not certain. The V gene's germline CDR1 is SGHNT and CDR2 YENEEA. This CDR3 region has 12 residues. The V end was cut by 4 bases, the J end by 5 bases, with 8 bases between. The CDR3 is CASSSRYTEAFF. DNA of the CDR3: TGTGCCAGCAGCTCGAGGTATACTGAAGCTTTCTTT.

This clone was observed once. The CDR3, as DNA: TGTGCCAGCAGCCTCGGTGAGGCCGGGGGGTATGGCTACACCTTC. Amino acids: CASSLGEAGGYGYTF. The chain carries TRBV2 and TRBJ1-2; D perhaps matches TRBD1 (5 bases). The CDR3 extends over 15 amino acids. From germline, CDR1 is SNHLY and CDR2 FYNNEI. V lost 6 bases and J lost 5, with 19 bases in between.

The chain joins TRBV7-6 to TRBJ2-1, with D possibly being TRBD1 (6 bases). Trimming removed 5 bases at V and 4 bases at J, with 12 bases between. CDR1 is SGHVS and CDR2 is FNYEAQ in the germline V gene. The CDR3 extends over 14 amino acids. In nucleotides, the CDR3 is TGTGCCAGCAGCCCAGGGGTTTCTTACAATGAGCAGTTCTTC. It translates to CASSPGVSYNEQFF.

The chain couples TRBV19 to TRBJ1-3, with TRBD1 as a possible D gene (6 bases). Trimming pared 4 bases from V and 2 bases from J, leaving 21 bases between. Germline values: CDR1 LNHDA, CDR2 SQIVND (reference sequence). The CDR3 runs 18 residues. The CDR3 loop is CASSSHVYRENAGNTIYF. In DNA, the CDR3 is TGTGCCAGTAGTAGCCACGTATACAGGGAGAATGCTGGAAACACCATATATTTT.

The chain joins TRBV9 to TRBJ1-3; tentative D call: TRBD1 (6 bases). Germline lookup yields CDR1 SGDLS and CDR2 YYNGEE. V gave up 0 bases and J gave up 3 bases, with 7 bases separating them. CDR3 size: 14 residues. In nucleotides, the CDR3 is TGTGCCAGCAGCGTAGAGGGGGATGGAAACACCATATATTTT. Protein sequence: CASSVEGDGNTIYF.

This chain joins TRBV29-1 and TRBJ2-1; 8 bases agree with TRBD2. The CDR3 runs to 15 residues. The junction had 8 bases not matched to a gene; V was cut back by 7 bases and J by 0 bases. Germline-derived CDR1 and CDR2 are SQVTM and ANQGSEA. CDR3 loop: CSGASGGSSYNEQFF. The CDR3 DNA reads as TGCAGCGGCGCGAGCGGGGGTAGCTCCTACAATGAGCAGTTCTTC.

The gene calls are TRBV4-3 and TRBJ2-3; 12 bases agree with TRBD2. Germline trimming cut 2 bases from V and 5 bases from J; bases unmatched to any gene: 8. The CDR3 runs to 17 residues. Germline V gives CDR1 LGHNA, CDR2 YSLEER. The CDR3 sequence: CASSQTRLAGVRDTQYF. The DNA for the CDR3 is TGCGCCAGCAGCCAAACAAGACTAGCGGGAGTACGAGATACGCAGTATTTT.

The gene calls are TRBV2 and TRBJ1-6, with D hard to call. Germline V gives CDR1 SNHLY, CDR2 FYNNEI. The ends were cut back, 4 bases at V and 0 bases at J, with 10 bases in the middle. This CDR3 comprises 16 residues. CDR3 nucleotide sequence: TGTGCCAGCAGTGTATCCTTTAACTCCTATAATTCACCCCTCCACTTT. Amino acid sequence: CASSVSFNSYNSPLHF.

The J gene is TRBJ2-1, the V gene TRBV30; 8 bases map to TRBD1. This CDR3 region has 14 residues. The V and J ends lost 4 bases and 0 bases, in that order; junction bases with no gene match: 2. CDR1 and CDR2 from the germline V gene are GTSNPN and SVGIG (reference sequence). The CDR3 spells CAWTGTGSYNEQFF. CDR3 bases: TGTGCCTGGACGGGGACAGGCTCCTACAATGAGCAGTTCTTC.

This clone was counted once. This sequence joins TRBV2 and TRBJ2-3; D perhaps matches TRBD2 (5 bases). This CDR3 is 15 amino acids long. The germline CDR1 and CDR2 sequences are SNHLY and FYNNEI. The V end was cut by 10 bases, the J end by 1 base, with 18 bases between. In DNA form, the CDR3 reads TGTGCCAATCTAATGAGGGCGGAAGGCACAGATACGCAGTATTTT. Amino acid sequence: CANLMRAEGTDTQYF.

V usage is TRBV27 and J usage is TRBJ1-2; TRBD1 is a possible D gene (5 bases). Trimming left V 4 bases short and J 6 bases short, with 12 bases between. Germline V gene lookup returns CDR1 MNHEY and CDR2 SMNVEV (reference sequence). The CDR3 consists of 13 residues. CDR3 sequence reads: CASSYGSGDGYTF. DNA of the CDR3: TGTGCCAGCAGTTATGGGTCGGGGGATGGCTACACCTTC.